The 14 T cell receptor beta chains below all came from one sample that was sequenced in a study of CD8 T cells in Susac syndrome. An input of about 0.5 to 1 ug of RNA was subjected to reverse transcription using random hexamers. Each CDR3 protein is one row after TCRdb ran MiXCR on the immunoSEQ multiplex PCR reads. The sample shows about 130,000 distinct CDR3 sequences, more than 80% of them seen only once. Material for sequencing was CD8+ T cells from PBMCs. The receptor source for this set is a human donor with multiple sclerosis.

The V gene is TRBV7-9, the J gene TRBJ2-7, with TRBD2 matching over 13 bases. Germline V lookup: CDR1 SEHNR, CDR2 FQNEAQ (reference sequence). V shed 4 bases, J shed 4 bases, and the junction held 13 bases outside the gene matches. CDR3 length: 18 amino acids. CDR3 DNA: TGTGCCAGCAGCTCGACTAGCGGGGGGCCCCAGTCTTTATACGAGCAGTACTTC. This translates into CASSSTSGGPQSLYEQYF.

CDR3 in amino acids: CASSPPYGKNIQYF. The CDR3 region has the DNA TGTGCCAGCAGCCCCCCGTATGGGAAAAACATTCAGTACTTC. The chain carries TRBV9 and TRBJ2-4; D not certain. The V gene's germline CDR1 is SGDLS and CDR2 YYNGEE. V lost 4 bases to trimming and J lost 4 bases, with 12 bases between them. CDR3 length: 14 residues.

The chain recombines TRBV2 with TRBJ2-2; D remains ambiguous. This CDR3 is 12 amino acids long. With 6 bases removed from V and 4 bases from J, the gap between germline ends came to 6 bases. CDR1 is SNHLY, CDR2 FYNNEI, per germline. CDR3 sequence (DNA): TGTGCCAGCAGGGCCACCACCGGGGAGCTGTTTTTT. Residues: CASRATTGELFF.

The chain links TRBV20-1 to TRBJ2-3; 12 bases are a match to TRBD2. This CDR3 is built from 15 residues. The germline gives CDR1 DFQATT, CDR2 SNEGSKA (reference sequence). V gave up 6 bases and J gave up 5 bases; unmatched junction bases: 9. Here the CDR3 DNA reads TGCAGTGCACACGAGGCTAGCGGGGGGGAAGATACGCAGTATTTT. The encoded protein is CSAHEASGGEDTQYF.

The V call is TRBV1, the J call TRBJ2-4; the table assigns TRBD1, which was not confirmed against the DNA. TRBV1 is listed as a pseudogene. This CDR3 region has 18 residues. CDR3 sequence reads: CTSLLPAGAPLAKNIQYF. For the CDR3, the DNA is TGCACCAGCCTCCTTCCAGCGGGGGCCCCGCTAGCCAAAAACATTCAGTACTTC.

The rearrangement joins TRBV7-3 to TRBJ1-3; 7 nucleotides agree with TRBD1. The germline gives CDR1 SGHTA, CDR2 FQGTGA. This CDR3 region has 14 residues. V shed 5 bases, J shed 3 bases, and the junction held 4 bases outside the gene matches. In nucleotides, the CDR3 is TGTGCCAGCAGCCCGACAGGGAGTGGAAACACCATATATTTT. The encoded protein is CASSPTGSGNTIYF. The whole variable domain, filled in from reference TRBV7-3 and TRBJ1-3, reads GAGVSQTPSNKVTEKGKYVELRCDPISGHTALYWYRQSLGQGPEFLIYFQGTGAADDSGLPNDRFFAVRPEGSVSTLKIQRTERGDSAVYLCASSPTGSGNTIYFGEGSWLTVV.

CDR3 nucleotides: TGTGCCACCAGCAGGACTTCGGACACAGATACGCAGTATTTT. Translation: CATSRTSDTDTQYF. This sequence joins TRBV15 and TRBJ2-3; no clear D gene. The germline CDR1 and CDR2 sequences are LNHNV and YYDKDF (reference sequence). The CDR3 is 14 residues long. V was pared by 3 bases and J by 2 bases, with 9 bases between.

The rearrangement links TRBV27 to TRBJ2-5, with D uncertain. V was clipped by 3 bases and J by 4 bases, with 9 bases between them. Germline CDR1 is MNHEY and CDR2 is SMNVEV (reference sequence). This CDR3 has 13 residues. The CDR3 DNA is TGTGCCAGCAGTTTTTTTTGGGGAGAGACCCAGTACTTC. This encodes CASSFFWGETQYF.

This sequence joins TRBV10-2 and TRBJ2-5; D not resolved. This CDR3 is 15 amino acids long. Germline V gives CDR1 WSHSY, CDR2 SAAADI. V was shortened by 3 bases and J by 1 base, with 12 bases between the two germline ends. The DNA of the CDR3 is TGCGCCAGCAGTGAAGGCGCTGGGTTCCAAGAGACCCAGTACTTC. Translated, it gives CASSEGAGFQETQYF.

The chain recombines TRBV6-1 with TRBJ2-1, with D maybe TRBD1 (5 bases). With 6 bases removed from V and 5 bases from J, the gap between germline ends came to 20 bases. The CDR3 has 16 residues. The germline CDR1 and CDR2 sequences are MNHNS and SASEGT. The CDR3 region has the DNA TGTGCCAGCAGCCTAGACAGCCCGGTCGTTCACAATGAGCAGTTCTTC. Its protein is CASSLDSPVVHNEQFF.

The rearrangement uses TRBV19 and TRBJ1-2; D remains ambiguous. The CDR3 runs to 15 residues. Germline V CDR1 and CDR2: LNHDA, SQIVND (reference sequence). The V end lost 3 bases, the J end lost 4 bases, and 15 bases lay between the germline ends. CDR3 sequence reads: CASSIDRQARYGYTF. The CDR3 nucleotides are TGTGCCAGTAGTATTGATCGGCAGGCCCGCTATGGCTACACCTTC. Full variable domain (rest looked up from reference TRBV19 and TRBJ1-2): DGGITQSPKYLFRKEGQNVTLSCEQNLNHDAMYWYRQDPGQGLRLIYYSQIVNDFQKGDIAEGYSVSREKKESFPLTVTSAQKNPTAFYLCASSIDRQARYGYTFGSGTRLTVV.

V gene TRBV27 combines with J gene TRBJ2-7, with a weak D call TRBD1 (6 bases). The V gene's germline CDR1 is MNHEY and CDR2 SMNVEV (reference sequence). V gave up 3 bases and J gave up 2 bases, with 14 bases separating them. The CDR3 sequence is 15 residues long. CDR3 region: CASSFTQGDPYEQYF. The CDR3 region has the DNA TGTGCCAGCAGTTTCACACAGGGAGACCCCTACGAGCAGTACTTC.

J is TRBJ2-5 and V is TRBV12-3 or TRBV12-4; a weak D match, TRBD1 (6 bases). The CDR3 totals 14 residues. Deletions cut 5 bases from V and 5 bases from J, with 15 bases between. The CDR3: CASSPEGDRETQYF. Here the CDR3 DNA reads TGTGCCAGCAGTCCCGAGGGGGATCGGGAGACCCAGTACTTC.

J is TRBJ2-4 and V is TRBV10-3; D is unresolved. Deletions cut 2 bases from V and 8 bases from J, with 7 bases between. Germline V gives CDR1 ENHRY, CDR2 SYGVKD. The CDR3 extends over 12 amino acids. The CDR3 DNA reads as TGTGCCATCAGTGAGGTTGAGGACATTCAGTACTTC. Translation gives CAISEVEDIQYF.